The present T cell receptor beta chain was sequenced within a study of T cell responses to AZD1222 COVID-19 vaccine (dated by TCRdb to the early 2020s). Study-level background: TCR sequencing covered over 230 trial participants: 200 to 220 given two doses of AZD1222 and 26 given two doses of MenACWY control vaccine. Trial participants were enrolled by age into 18-55, 56-69 and 70-plus year subgroups, with around 150, 28 and 57 TCR-sequenced participants respectively.

The time point label here, explained by the study, means: about 28 days (+/-7) after the second vaccine dose. AZD1222 recipients whose second dose came at about 4 weeks and those whose second dose came at about 12 weeks were combined into one group, since spike-specific TCR depth and breadth did not differ between the two schedules. Vaccinee samples came from UK trials COV001 and COV002, including a single-blind randomized controlled phase 2/3 trial of AZD1222 (ChAdOx1 nCoV-19) in healthy adults. Trial participant PBMC samples were collected at day 0 and day 28 after the second dose for TCRbeta chain sequencing. The CDR3 has 14 amino acids, counting the end cysteine and phenylalanine. The entry retains the CDR3 DNA only, 42 bases that are in frame from base 1. V is shortened by 5 bases, J by 2 bases, and the region joining them spans 12 bases. According to the germline V gene, CDR1 reads SGHTA and CDR2 reads FQGNSA.

The CDR3 regions of human TCRbeta chains were subjected to immunosequencing. The paper's data handling went like this. TCRs in the repertoires were compared against a reference library of SARS-CoV-2-specific TCRs that had been generated with the MIRA antigen-specificity platform. Breadth meant the fraction of unique TCRs that were SARS-CoV-2-associated, whereas depth meant the fraction of total T cells that were SARS-CoV-2-associated. Using the MIRA data, each spike-specific TCR was mapped to the spike region that the TCR reacts to and placed in a CD4 or CD8 class. Log10-transformed breadth and depth values were compared by one-way ANOVA with Sidak's multiple comparisons tests. TCRdb holds this immuneACCESS table with in-frame rearrangements only. Some clones are missing; in checked studies, unresolved V genes explain under half, and the rest has no known cause. That table gives V, J and clone size, and the DNA gave D and trimming. The sample table records approximately 150,000 clones; about 92% of these occur just once. Around 1.7% of the sample is held by the ten biggest clonotypes.

General study outcomes and caveats: Nearly half of unique spike-specific TCRs reportedly recognized epitopes outside regions mutated in the B.1.351 and B.1.1.7 variants. The whole spike protein was spanned by vaccine-associated CD4 TCRs, and dominant responses were seen in regions 160-218 and 743-854. Conclusions about previously exposed vaccinees are limited, since just 6 or 7 AZD1222 recipients were seropositive for SARS-CoV-2 at baseline. No day 14 peak-response samples were available, so repertoires were characterized only after the peak T cell response. A significant rise in spike-specific TCR breadth and depth was observed after two AZD1222 doses relative to day 0 and relative to MenACWY recipients. Participants were mostly white British, with more females than males. The authors suggested clonal diversity may have been underestimated. In the small 56-69-year group, the increase in depth fell short of significance, most likely because of low power.

About this clone itself: Its antigen is unknown. No base-level quality is on record; no much larger clone is a single base apart.

This receptor was taken from an adult who received the AZD1222 COVID-19 vaccine. The material was peripheral blood, obtained 28 days after the second AZD1222 dose. The chain is made from TRBV7-2 and TRBJ1-1; a confident D gene designation cannot be given. The DNA reads as follows: TGTGCCAGCAGCCCATCGACTGTTAACACTGAAGCTTTCTTT. Translated, this gives CASSPSTVNTEAFF. The CDR3, completed at both ends by the reference TRBV7-2 and TRBJ1-1 genes, gives the full variable domain GAGVSQSPSNKVTEKGKDVELRCDPISGHTALYWYRQSLGQGLEFLIYFQGNSAPDKSGLPSDRFSAERTGGSVSTLTIQRTQQEDSAVYLCASSPSTVNTEAFFGQGTRLTVV.